The 27 T cell receptor beta chains presented below share a single source sample, sequenced in a study of CD8+ T cells in alopecia areata. Isolated RNA was reverse transcribed into cDNA used as the sequencing template. Assay used: immunoSEQ multiplex PCR; TCRdb lists only in-frame clones, some missing. This table holds about 180,000 clones, 50% to 70% found once. Material: CD4+ T cells sorted from blood, obtained at week 0. The source is a human donor with alopecia areata.

The chain recombines TRBV7-7 with TRBJ2-2, with TRBD2 as a possible D gene (5 bases). V lost 5 bases and J lost 4, with 8 bases in between. CDR1 and CDR2 from the germline V gene are SSHAT and FNYEAQ (reference sequence). The CDR3 runs to 13 residues. As DNA, the CDR3 is TGTGCCAGCAGCAAGACTACCACCGGGGAGCTGTTTTTT. As protein: CASSKTTTGELFF. Together with reference TRBV7-7 and TRBJ2-2, the CDR3 gives the full variable domain: GAGVSQSPRYKVTKRGQDVTLRCDPISSHATLYWYQQALGQGPEFLTYFNYEAQPDKSGLPSDRFSAERPEGSISTLTIQRTEQRDSAMYRCASSKTTTGELFFGEGSRLTVL.

The chain joins TRBV30 to TRBJ1-2, with D unclear. V dropped 5 bases and J dropped 2 bases, with 6 bases sitting between them. The length of the CDR3 is 11 residues. Germline V gives CDR1 GTSNPN, CDR2 SVGIG (reference sequence). As DNA, the CDR3 is TGTGCCTGGGGATTCAACTATGGCTACACCTTC. Protein sequence: CAWGFNYGYTF.

V gene TRBV10-3 combines with J gene TRBJ2-5, with D perhaps being TRBD1 or TRBD2 (6 bases each). With 10 bases removed from V and 5 bases from J, the gap between germline ends came to 17 bases. The CDR3 runs to 13 residues. Germline CDR1 and CDR2: ENHRY and SYGVKD. The CDR3 region has the DNA TGTGCCACGGGGGCAGGTAGAGGGGAGACCCAGTACTTC. Amino acids: CATGAGRGETQYF.

The chain couples TRBV30 to TRBJ2-5, with D hard to call. Trimming removed 0 bases from V and 1 base from J, with 6 bases in between. The CDR3 runs to 13 residues. CDR1 and CDR2 from the germline V gene are GTSNPN and SVGIG (reference sequence). The CDR3 here is CAWSVGSQETQYF. The DNA of the CDR3 is TGTGCCTGGAGTGTGGGTTCCCAAGAGACCCAGTACTTC.

This clone appeared a few times. V is TRBV5-6 and J is TRBJ1-2; no reliable D call. The CDR3 is 14 amino acids. Between the trimmed V and J ends, which lost 0 bases and 3 bases, there was a span of 9 bases. CDR1 is SGHDT, CDR2 YYEEEE, per germline. CDR3 DNA sequence: TGTGCCAGCAGCTTGGGAACTTCAGACTATGGCTACACCTTC. Its translation: CASSLGTSDYGYTF.

This clone was picked up one time. J is TRBJ2-7 and V is TRBV7-2; D is unclear. There are 16 residues in the CDR3. With 1 base removed from V and 6 bases from J, the gap between germline ends came to 19 bases. Germline V gene sequence: CDR1 SGHTA, CDR2 FQGNSA. Here the CDR3 reads CASSLVVSISSREQYF. CDR3 bases: TGTGCCAGCAGCTTAGTTGTATCCATATCCTCCCGCGAGCAGTACTTC.

V and J are TRBV11-2 and TRBJ1-1, with D perhaps matching TRBD1 (6 bases). Looked up from germline, CDR1 is SGHAT and CDR2 is FQNNGV. V gave up 3 bases and J gave up 4 bases, with 15 bases separating them. The CDR3 spans 15 residues. This CDR3 is CASSLTPGDTTEAFF. CDR3 nucleotide sequence: TGTGCCAGCAGCTTGACTCCAGGGGATACCACTGAAGCTTTCTTT.

This clone appeared a few times. The CDR3 DNA reads TGCGCCAGCAGCCTAAGTACAGGGAATCAGCCCCAGCATTTT. Its protein product is CASSLSTGNQPQHF. This chain uses TRBV5-1 with TRBJ1-5, with a tentative D call TRBD1 (6 bases). The CDR3 totals 14 residues. V lost 4 bases and J lost 4, with 12 bases in between. The V gene's germline CDR1 is SGHRS and CDR2 YFSETQ.

The chain carries TRBV9 and TRBJ2-2; the match to TRBD1 covers 8 bases. Germline V gene sequence: CDR1 SGDLS, CDR2 YYNGEE. This CDR3 contains 14 residues. V dropped 4 bases and J dropped 6; count of bases not matched to a gene: 5. The CDR3 spells CASSPGQVSGELFF. CDR3 sequence (DNA): TGTGCCAGCAGCCCGGGACAGGTCTCCGGGGAGCTGTTTTTT.

This chain connects TRBV9 to TRBJ2-4, with D possibly TRBD1 on 6 matching bases. CDR1 is SGDLS and CDR2 is YYNGEE in the germline V gene. V lost 3 bases to trimming and J lost 7 bases, with 14 bases between them. The CDR3 has 14 amino acids. The CDR3 reads CASSEVPGVNIQYF. The CDR3, as DNA: TGTGCCAGCAGCGAGGTTCCAGGGGTCAACATTCAGTACTTC. The complete variable domain, with remaining parts taken from reference TRBV9 and TRBJ2-4, reads DSGVTQTPKHLITATGQRVTLRCSPRSGDLSVYWYQQSLDQGLQFLIQYYNGEERAKGNILERFSAQQFPDLHSELNLSSLELGDSALYFCASSEVPGVNIQYFGAGTRLSVL.

This clone was counted a few times. This chain uses TRBV19 with TRBJ2-7; TRBD1 is a possible D gene (5 bases). Germline values: CDR1 LNHDA, CDR2 SQIVND (reference sequence). CDR3 length equals 15 residues. Trimming shortened V by 1 base and J by 1 base, and 11 bases separated the two germline ends. The CDR3 protein is CASSIGGRPSYEQYF. The DNA of the CDR3 is TGTGCCAGTAGTATAGGGGGCCGCCCTTCCTACGAGCAGTACTTC.

This clone was counted once. The V call is TRBV6-5, the J call TRBJ1-5; D remains unclear. The CDR3 extends over 15 amino acids. CDR1 is MNHEY and CDR2 is SVGAGI in the germline V gene. The V gene lost 6 bases and the J gene lost 0 bases, with 12 bases spanning the gap. The CDR3 here is CASRIERYSNQPQHF. The CDR3 DNA is TGTGCCAGCAGAATCGAACGTTATAGCAATCAGCCCCAGCATTTT.

This chain links TRBV27 with TRBJ2-7, with D possibly matching TRBD1 (6 bases). V gave up 8 bases and J gave up 2 bases, with 22 bases separating them. CDR1 is MNHEY and CDR2 is SMNVEV in the germline V gene (reference sequence). This CDR3 is 16 amino acids long. In nucleotides, the CDR3 is TGTGCCAGCCCGGCGAAAGGGGGAAACCCAGCCTACGAGCAGTACTTC. Amino acid sequence: CASPAKGGNPAYEQYF.

The rearrangement links TRBV4-2 to TRBJ1-2; the D gene is possibly TRBD1 (5 bases). The germline V gene has CDR1 LGHNA and CDR2 YNFKEQ. This CDR3 contains 18 residues. V lost 0 bases and J 0 bases, leaving 17 bases between the germline ends. The CDR3 bases are TGTGCCAGCAGCCAAGATCTAAAGGCACAGGCTACTAACTATGGCTACACCTTC. Amino acid sequence: CASSQDLKAQATNYGYTF.

V usage is TRBV29-1 and J usage is TRBJ2-3; TRBD2 matches at 7 bases. The germline V gene encodes CDR1 SQVTM and CDR2 ANQGSEA. J gave up 0 bases and V 7 bases, and 13 bases lay outside the gene matches. This CDR3 has 16 residues. The CDR3 protein is CSARRGGGISTDTQYF. The CDR3 DNA sequence: TGCAGCGCCCGTCGTGGGGGGGGGATAAGCACAGATACGCAGTATTTT.

In its sample, this clone was seen a few times. The rearrangement uses TRBV6-1 and TRBJ1-2; the D is unclear. The V and J ends lost 4 bases and 3 bases respectively, with 6 bases between them. The germline gives CDR1 MNHNS, CDR2 SASEGT. CDR3 length equals 12 residues. The CDR3 region has the DNA TGTGCCAGCAGTGCGGCGTACTATGGCTACACCTTC. This translates into CASSAAYYGYTF.

This chain links TRBV2 with TRBJ1-6, with D tentatively TRBD1 (5 bases). CDR1 is SNHLY and CDR2 is FYNNEI in the germline V gene. Trimming took 5 bases from V and 3 from J, leaving 8 bases between them. This CDR3 spans 14 amino acids. The CDR3: CASSQDSYNSPLHF. The CDR3, as DNA: TGTGCCAGCAGTCAAGACAGCTATAATTCACCCCTCCACTTT.

The chain links TRBV5-1 to TRBJ2-7; D remains unclear. The length of the CDR3 is 13 residues. V was shortened by 0 bases and J by 4 bases, with 8 bases between the two germline ends. Germline-derived CDR1 and CDR2 are SGHRS and YFSETQ. The CDR3 here is CASSLDGRYEQYF. CDR3 in DNA: TGCGCCAGCAGCTTGGACGGTCGGTACGAGCAGTACTTC.

The chain combines TRBV29-1 with TRBJ2-2; D gene unclear. Trimming took 7 bases from V and 2 from J, leaving 8 bases between them. This CDR3 spans 12 amino acids. Germline CDR1 and CDR2: SQVTM and ANQGSEA. The CDR3 is CSGALNTGELFF. DNA of the CDR3: TGCAGCGGGGCCCTAAACACCGGGGAGCTGTTTTTT.

This clone was picked up a small number of times. This CDR3 is CSVDNSYNEQFF. The CDR3 DNA follows: TGCAGCGTTGACAATTCCTACAATGAGCAGTTCTTC. This rearrangement joins TRBV29-1 to TRBJ2-1; D gene ambiguous. This CDR3 is 12 amino acids long. V was cut by 3 bases and J by 1 base, with 4 bases left in between. Germline CDR1 and CDR2: SQVTM and ANQGSEA.

The chain uses TRBV29-1 and TRBJ1-2; 10 bases agree with TRBD1. The J segment lost 3 bases and the V segment lost 0 bases, leaving 1 base of the junction unmatched. The CDR3 is 14 amino acids. Germline CDR1 reads SQVTM; CDR2 reads ANQGSEA. The CDR3 here is CSVEDGQGDYGYTF. CDR3 bases: TGCAGCGTTGAAGACGGACAGGGGGACTATGGCTACACCTTC.

The chain is built from TRBV11-2 and TRBJ2-1, with a tentative D call TRBD1 (6 bases). Germline assignment: CDR1 SGHAT and CDR2 FQNNGV. CDR3 length: 14 amino acids. Trimming cost V 5 bases and J 1 base, with 9 bases left between them. The CDR3 reads CASSGGLSYNEQFF. CDR3 DNA: TGTGCCAGCAGCGGGGGCCTATCCTACAATGAGCAGTTCTTC.

This chain uses TRBV6-5 with TRBJ1-2; possible D gene TRBD1, 6 bases. V was cut by 2 bases and J by 5 bases, with 9 bases left in between. In germline, CDR1 is MNHEY, CDR2 SVGAGI. The CDR3 is 13 amino acids. CDR3 sequence: CASSYLGQYGYTF. Here the CDR3 DNA reads TGTGCCAGCAGTTACCTCGGACAGTATGGCTACACCTTC.

This chain connects TRBV7-6 to TRBJ2-1; D not certain. Germline loops: CDR1 SGHVS, CDR2 FNYEAQ. V was shortened by 1 base and J by 2 bases, with 3 bases between the two germline ends. The CDR3 runs to 13 residues. In nucleotides, the CDR3 is TGTGCCAGCAGCTTAGGGGCCTACAATGAGCAGTTCTTC. It translates to CASSLGAYNEQFF.

CDR3 sequence: CASSQGTSKTGELFF. The CDR3 DNA is TGTGCCAGCAGCCAAGGGACTAGTAAGACCGGGGAGCTGTTTTTT. The J gene is TRBJ2-2, the V gene TRBV4-2, with 7 nucleotides matching TRBD2. V gave up 1 base and J gave up 5 bases; unmatched junction bases: 4. This CDR3 has 15 amino acids. Germline loops: CDR1 LGHNA, CDR2 YNFKEQ.

There are a few counts of this clone. This chain joins TRBV5-1 and TRBJ1-1; D possibly corresponds to TRBD1 (5 bases). This CDR3 comprises 12 residues. The germline gives CDR1 SGHRS, CDR2 YFSETQ. Trimming removed 4 bases at V and 9 bases at J, with 13 bases between. CDR3 in amino acids: CASSRDSSQAFF. The CDR3 nucleotides read TGCGCCAGCAGCCGAGACAGTTCCCAAGCTTTCTTT.

This chain uses TRBV30 with TRBJ2-1; 9 nucleotides line up with TRBD2. The V and J ends lost 3 bases and 4 bases, in that order; junction bases with no gene match: 7. The germline gives CDR1 GTSNPN, CDR2 SVGIG (reference sequence). The CDR3 has 15 amino acids. The CDR3 bases are TGTGCCTGGAGGCGGACTAGCGAACCTTACAATGAGCAGTTCTTC. It codes for CAWRRTSEPYNEQFF. Looking up the rest from reference TRBV30 and TRBJ2-1 gives the full variable domain: SQTIHQWPATLVQPVGSPLSLECTVEGTSNPNLYWYRQAAGRGLQLLFYSVGIGQISSEVPQNLSASRPQDRQFILSSKKLLLSDSGFYLCAWRRTSEPYNEQFFGPGTRLTVL.